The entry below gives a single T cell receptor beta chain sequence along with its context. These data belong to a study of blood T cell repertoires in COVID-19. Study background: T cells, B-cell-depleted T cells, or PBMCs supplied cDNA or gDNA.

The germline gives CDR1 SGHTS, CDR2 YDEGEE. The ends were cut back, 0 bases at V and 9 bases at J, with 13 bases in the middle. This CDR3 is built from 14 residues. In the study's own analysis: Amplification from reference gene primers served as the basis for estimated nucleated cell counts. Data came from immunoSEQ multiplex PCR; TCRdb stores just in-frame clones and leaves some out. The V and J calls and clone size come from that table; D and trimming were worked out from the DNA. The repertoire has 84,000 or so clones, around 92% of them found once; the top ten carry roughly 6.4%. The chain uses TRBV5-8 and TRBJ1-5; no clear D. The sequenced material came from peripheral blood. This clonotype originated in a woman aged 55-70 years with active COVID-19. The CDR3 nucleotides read TGTGCCAGCAGCTTGGTTCCCTCGAACAGGCCCCAGCATTTT. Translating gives CASSLVPSNRPQHF. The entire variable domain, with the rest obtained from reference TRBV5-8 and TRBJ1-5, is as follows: EAGVTQSPTHLIKTRGQQATLRCSPISGHTSVYWYQQALGLGLQFLLWYDEGEERNRGNFPPRFSGRQFPNYSSELNVNALELEDSALYLCASSLVPSNRPQHFGDGTRLSIL.